This record looks at one T cell receptor (beta chain) sequence and its context. This specimen belongs to a study of control samples from healthy donors and cancer patients. CDR1 and CDR2 from the germline V gene are SGHNT and YYREEE (reference sequence). CDR3 length: 14 residues. V lost 4 bases, J lost 4 bases, and 6 bases stayed unmatched. The method was immunoSEQ multiplex PCR; TCRdb's version includes in-frame clones alone and lacks a portion of them. The sample shows about 220,000 clones, 85% to 95% of them seen only once. The sample consisted of blood. This sequence originates from a man over 45 in good health. This chain uses TRBV5-4 with TRBJ2-3; 7 bases fit TRBD1. CDR3 residues: CASSRGQVPDTQYF. DNA of the CDR3: TGTGCCAGCAGCCGTGGACAGGTCCCAGATACGCAGTATTTT. The full variable domain, completed using reference TRBV5-4 and TRBJ2-3, is ETGVTQSPTHLIKTRGQQVTLRCSSQSGHNTVSWYQQALGQGPQFIFQYYREEENGRGNFPPRFSGLQFPNYSSELNVNALELDDSALYLCASSRGQVPDTQYFGPGTRLTVL.